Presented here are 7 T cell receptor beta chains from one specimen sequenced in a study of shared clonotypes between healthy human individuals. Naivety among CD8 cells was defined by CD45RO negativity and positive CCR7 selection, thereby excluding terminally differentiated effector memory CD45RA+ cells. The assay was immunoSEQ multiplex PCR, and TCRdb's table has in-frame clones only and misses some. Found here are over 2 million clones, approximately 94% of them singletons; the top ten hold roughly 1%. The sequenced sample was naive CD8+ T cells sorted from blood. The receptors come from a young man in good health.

This CDR3 is CASSYSGHPDEQYF. The CDR3 DNA is TGTGCCAGCAGTTACTCCGGACACCCTGACGAGCAGTACTTC. This chain uses TRBV6-5 with TRBJ2-7, with D possibly TRBD1 on 5 matching bases. This CDR3 comprises 14 residues. V was clipped by 0 bases and J by 5 bases, with 11 bases between them. CDR1 and CDR2 (germline): MNHEY, SVGAGI.

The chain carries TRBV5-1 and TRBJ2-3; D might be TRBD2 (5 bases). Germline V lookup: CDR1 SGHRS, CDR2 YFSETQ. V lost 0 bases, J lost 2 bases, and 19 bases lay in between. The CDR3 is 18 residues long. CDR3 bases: TGCGCCAGCAGCTTGGGGACGGAGGTAAAAATAGTCACAGATACGCAGTATTTT. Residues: CASSLGTEVKIVTDTQYF.

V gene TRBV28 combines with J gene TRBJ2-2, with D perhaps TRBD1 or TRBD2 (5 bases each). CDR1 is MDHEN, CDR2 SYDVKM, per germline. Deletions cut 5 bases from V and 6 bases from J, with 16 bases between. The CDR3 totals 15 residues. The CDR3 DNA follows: TGTGCCAGCAGTCCCCGGGGCGCGAGGGCCGGGGAGCTGTTTTTT. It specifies CASSPRGARAGELFF.

In DNA, the CDR3 is TGTGCCAGCACCCTCTACCCCGGAGCAGGTCCGTCCTACGAGCAGTACTTC. Its protein is CASTLYPGAGPSYEQYF. The V call is TRBV7-8, the J call TRBJ2-7; D is unresolved. V was trimmed by 7 bases and J by 1 base, leaving 23 bases between them. This CDR3 is built from 17 residues. The germline V gene has CDR1 SGHVS and CDR2 FQNEAQ.

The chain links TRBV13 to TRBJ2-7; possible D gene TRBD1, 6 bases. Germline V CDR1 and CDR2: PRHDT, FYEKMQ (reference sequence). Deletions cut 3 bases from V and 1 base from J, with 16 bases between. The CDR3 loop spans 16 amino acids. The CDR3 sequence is CASSFFPGTSSYEQYF. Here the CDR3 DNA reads TGTGCCAGCAGCTTCTTTCCCGGGACATCGTCCTACGAGCAGTACTTC.

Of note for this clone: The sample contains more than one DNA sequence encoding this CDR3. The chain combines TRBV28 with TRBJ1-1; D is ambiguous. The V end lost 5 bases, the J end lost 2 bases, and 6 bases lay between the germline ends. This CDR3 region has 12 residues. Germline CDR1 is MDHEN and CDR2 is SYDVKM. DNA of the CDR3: TGTGCCAGCAGTCCCTCCAACACTGAAGCTTTCTTT. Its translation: CASSPSNTEAFF.

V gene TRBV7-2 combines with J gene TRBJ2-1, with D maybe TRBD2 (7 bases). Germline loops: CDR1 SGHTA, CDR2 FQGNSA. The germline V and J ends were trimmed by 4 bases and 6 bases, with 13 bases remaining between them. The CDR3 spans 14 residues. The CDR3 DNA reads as TGTGCCAGCAGCTCCTGGGGGGGCCCCAATGAGCAGTTCTTC. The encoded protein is CASSSWGGPNEQFF.